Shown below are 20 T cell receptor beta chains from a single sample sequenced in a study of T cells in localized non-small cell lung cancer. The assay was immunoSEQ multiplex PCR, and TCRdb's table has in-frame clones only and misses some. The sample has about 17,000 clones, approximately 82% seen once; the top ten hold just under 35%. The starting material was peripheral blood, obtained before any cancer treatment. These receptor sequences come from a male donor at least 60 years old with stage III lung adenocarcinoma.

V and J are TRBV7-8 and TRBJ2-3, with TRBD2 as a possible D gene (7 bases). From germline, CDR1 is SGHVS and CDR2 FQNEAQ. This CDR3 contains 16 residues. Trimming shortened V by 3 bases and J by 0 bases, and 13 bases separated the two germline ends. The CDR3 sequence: CASSFRGGLSTDTQYF. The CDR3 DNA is TGTGCCAGCAGCTTTCGCGGGGGCCTTAGCACAGATACGCAGTATTTT.

The CDR3 bases are TGCGCCAGCAGCTTGGAGCGGGTGGGGGACACTGAAGCTTTCTTT. Translation: CASSLERVGDTEAFF. J is TRBJ1-1 and V is TRBV5-1; tentatively, D is TRBD1 (5 bases). V dropped 0 bases and J dropped 3 bases, with 12 bases sitting between them. The germline V gene has CDR1 SGHRS and CDR2 YFSETQ. CDR3 size: 15 residues.

CDR3: CAISETGSSNYGYTF. CDR3 nucleotides: TGTGCCATCAGTGAGACGGGCAGTTCTAACTATGGCTACACCTTC. The V gene is TRBV10-3, the J gene TRBJ1-2; D is undetermined. V was pared by 2 bases and J by 0 bases, with 10 bases between. Germline loops: CDR1 ENHRY, CDR2 SYGVKD. CDR3 size: 15 residues.

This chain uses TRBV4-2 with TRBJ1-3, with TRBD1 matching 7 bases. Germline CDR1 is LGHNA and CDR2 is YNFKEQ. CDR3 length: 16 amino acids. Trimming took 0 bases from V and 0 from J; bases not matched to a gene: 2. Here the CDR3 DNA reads TGTGCCAGCAGCCAAGATCGGGACAGCTCTGGAAACACCATATATTTT. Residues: CASSQDRDSSGNTIYF.

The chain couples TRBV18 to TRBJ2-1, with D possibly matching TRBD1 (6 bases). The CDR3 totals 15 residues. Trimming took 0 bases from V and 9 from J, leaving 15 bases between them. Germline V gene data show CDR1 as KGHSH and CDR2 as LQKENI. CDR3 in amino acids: CASSPPMTGGAEQFF. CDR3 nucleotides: TGTGCCAGCTCACCACCAATGACAGGTGGGGCTGAGCAGTTCTTC.

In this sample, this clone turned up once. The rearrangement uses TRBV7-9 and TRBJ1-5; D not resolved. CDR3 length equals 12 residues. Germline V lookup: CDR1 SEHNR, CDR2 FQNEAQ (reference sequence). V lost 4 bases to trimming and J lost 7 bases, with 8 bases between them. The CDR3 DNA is TGTGCCAGCAGCTCTGGAGAGCAGCCCCAGCATTTT. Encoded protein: CASSSGEQPQHF.

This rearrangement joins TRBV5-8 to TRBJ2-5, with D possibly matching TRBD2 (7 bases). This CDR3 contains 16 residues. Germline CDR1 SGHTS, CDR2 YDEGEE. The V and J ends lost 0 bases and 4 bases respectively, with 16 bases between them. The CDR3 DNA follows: TGTGCCAGCAGCTTGGTTTCCGGGGGCGGGGGAGAGACCCAGTACTTC. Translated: CASSLVSGGGGETQYF.

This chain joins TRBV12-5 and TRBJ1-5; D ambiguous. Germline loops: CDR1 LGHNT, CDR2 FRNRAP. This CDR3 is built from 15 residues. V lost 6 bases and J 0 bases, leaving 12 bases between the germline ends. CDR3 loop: CASGLEPDSNQPQHF. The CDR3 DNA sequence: TGTGCTAGTGGCCTTGAACCGGATAGCAATCAGCCCCAGCATTTT. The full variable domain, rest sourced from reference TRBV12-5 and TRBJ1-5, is DARVTQTPRHKVTEMGQEVTMRCQPILGHNTVFWYRQTMMQGLELLAYFRNRAPLDDSGMPKDRFSAEMPDATLATLKIQPSEPRDSAVYFCASGLEPDSNQPQHFGDGTRLSIL.

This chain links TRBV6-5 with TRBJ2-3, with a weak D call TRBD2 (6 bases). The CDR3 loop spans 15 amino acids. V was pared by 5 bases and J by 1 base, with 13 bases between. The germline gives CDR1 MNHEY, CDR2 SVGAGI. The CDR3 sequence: CASSIGLWGTDTQYF. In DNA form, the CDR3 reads TGTGCCAGCAGTATCGGACTATGGGGCACAGATACGCAGTATTTT.

The CDR3: CASGLRWEPEAFF. CDR3 DNA sequence: TGTGCTAGTGGTTTGAGATGGGAACCTGAAGCTTTCTTT. The chain recombines TRBV12-5 with TRBJ1-1; D unclear. CDR1 is LGHNT, CDR2 FRNRAP, per germline. V lost 2 bases to trimming and J lost 6 bases, with 10 bases between them. The CDR3 covers 13 residues.

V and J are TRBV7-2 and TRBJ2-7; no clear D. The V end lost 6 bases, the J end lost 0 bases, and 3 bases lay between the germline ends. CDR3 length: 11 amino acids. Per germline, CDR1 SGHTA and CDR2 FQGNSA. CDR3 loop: CASSPSYEQYF. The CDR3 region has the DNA TGTGCCAGCAGTCCCTCCTACGAGCAGTACTTC.

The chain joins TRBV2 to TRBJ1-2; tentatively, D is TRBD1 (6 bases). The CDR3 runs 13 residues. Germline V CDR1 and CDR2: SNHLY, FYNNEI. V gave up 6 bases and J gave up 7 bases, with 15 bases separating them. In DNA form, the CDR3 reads TGTGCCAGCAGAGAGACAGGCTTCGGTGGCTACACCTTC. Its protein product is CASRETGFGGYTF.

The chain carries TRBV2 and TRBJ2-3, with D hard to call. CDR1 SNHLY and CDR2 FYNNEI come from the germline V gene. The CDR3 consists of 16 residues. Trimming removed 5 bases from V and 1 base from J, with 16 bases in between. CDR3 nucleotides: TGTGCCAGCAGTTCCGGGCCCCTGCGTCGCACAGATACGCAGTATTTT. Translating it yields CASSSGPLRRTDTQYF.

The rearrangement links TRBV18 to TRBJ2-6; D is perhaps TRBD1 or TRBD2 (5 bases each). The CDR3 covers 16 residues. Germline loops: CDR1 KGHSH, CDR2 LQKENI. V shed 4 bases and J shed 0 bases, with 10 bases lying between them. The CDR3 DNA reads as TGTGCCAGCTCACTGGGACGGAACTCTGGGGCCAACGTCCTGACTTTC. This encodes CASSLGRNSGANVLTF.

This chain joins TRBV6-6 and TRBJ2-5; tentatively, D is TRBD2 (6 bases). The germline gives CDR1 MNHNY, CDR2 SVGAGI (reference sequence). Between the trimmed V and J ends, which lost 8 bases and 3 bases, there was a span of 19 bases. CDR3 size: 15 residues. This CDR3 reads CASCRGGASEETQYF. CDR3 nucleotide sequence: TGTGCCAGCTGCCGAGGTGGGGCTAGCGAAGAGACCCAGTACTTC.

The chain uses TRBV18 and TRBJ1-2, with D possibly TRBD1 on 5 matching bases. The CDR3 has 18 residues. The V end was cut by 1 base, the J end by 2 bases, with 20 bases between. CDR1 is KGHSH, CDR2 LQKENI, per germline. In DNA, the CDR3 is TGTGCCAGCTCACCACAAAAAGGACTGGGACCGACGAACTATGGCTACACCTTC. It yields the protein CASSPQKGLGPTNYGYTF. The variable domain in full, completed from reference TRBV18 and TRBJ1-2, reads NAGVMQNPRHLVRRRGQEARLRCSPMKGHSHVYWYRQLPEEGLKFMVYLQKENIIDESGMPKERFSAEFPKEGPSILRIQQVVRGDSAAYFCASSPQKGLGPTNYGYTFGSGTRLTVV.

Written as DNA, the CDR3 is TGTGCCATCAGTGATTCGGACAAGGCAAACAATGAGCAGTTCTTC. This codes for CAISDSDKANNEQFF. This chain connects TRBV10-3 to TRBJ2-1, with D tentatively TRBD1 (5 bases). V lost 3 bases and J 5 bases, leaving 14 bases between the germline ends. Looked up from germline, CDR1 is ENHRY and CDR2 is SYGVKD. This CDR3 has 15 residues.

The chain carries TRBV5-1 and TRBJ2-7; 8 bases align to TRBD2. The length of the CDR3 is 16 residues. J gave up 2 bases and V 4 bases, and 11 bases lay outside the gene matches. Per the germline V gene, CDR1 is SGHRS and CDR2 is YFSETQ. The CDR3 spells CASSLQPGLGAYEQYF. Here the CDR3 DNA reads TGCGCCAGCAGCCTGCAACCGGGACTAGGGGCCTACGAGCAGTACTTC.

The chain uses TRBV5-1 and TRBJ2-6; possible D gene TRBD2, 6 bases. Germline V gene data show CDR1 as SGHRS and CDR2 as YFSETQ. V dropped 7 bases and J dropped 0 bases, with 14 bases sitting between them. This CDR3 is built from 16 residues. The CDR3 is CASSGGANSGANVLTF. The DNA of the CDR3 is TGCGCCAGCTCCGGCGGGGCGAACTCTGGGGCCAACGTCCTGACTTTC.

For the CDR3, the DNA is TGCGCCAGCAGCTTTGGGGGACTCCAGCGGGGGTACGAAGAGACCCAGTACTTC. It translates to CASSFGGLQRGYEETQYF. The V call is TRBV5-1, the J call TRBJ2-5; 8 bases are shared with TRBD2. Germline-derived CDR1 and CDR2 are SGHRS and YFSETQ. The ends lost 2 bases at V and 3 bases at J; junction bases unmatched: 15. CDR3 length: 18 amino acids.